The 15 T cell receptor beta chains listed next were all sequenced from one sample in a study of OX40 agonist ivuxolimab in advanced cancers. TCRdb's table, derived via immunoSEQ multiplex PCR, lists solely in-frame clones and lacks some. This table holds about 80,000 clones, 80% to 90% found once. Sequencing was performed on CD4+ or CD8+ T cells sorted from blood, taken in a trial of the OX40 agonist ivuxolimab. These receptors all come from an adult with an advanced solid tumor such as melanoma, head and neck, liver or kidney cancer.

This clone occurred a few times. The genes are TRBV30 and TRBJ1-4, with D uncertain. The CDR3 runs 11 residues. Germline CDR1 and CDR2: GTSNPN and SVGIG (reference sequence). The germline V and J ends were trimmed by 2 bases and 8 bases, with 6 bases remaining between them. In DNA, the CDR3 is TGTGCCTGGAGTATCAGGGAAAAACTGTTTTTT. As protein: CAWSIREKLFF.

The chain employs TRBV11-2 and TRBJ2-7; 7 bases align to TRBD1. This CDR3 spans 14 amino acids. With 3 bases clipped from V and 7 bases from J, the junction kept 9 bases outside the gene matches. Germline lookup yields CDR1 SGHAT and CDR2 FQNNGV. Written as DNA, the CDR3 is TGTGCCAGCAGCTTGTCAGGGGGACAGAGAGAGCAGTACTTC. It encodes CASSLSGGQREQYF.

The V call is TRBV30, the J call TRBJ1-2; no firm D call. Trimming cost V 0 bases and J 6 bases, with 11 bases left between them. CDR1 and CDR2 (germline): GTSNPN, SVGIG (reference sequence). This CDR3 contains 13 residues. The DNA for the CDR3 is TGTGCCTGGAGTGTCGGTGGGAGCCATGGCTACACCTTC. Translated: CAWSVGGSHGYTF.

The chain is built from TRBV28 and TRBJ1-1; D gene unclear. Looked up from germline, CDR1 is MDHEN and CDR2 is SYDVKM. The CDR3 is 13 residues long. With 7 bases removed from V and 1 base from J, the gap between germline ends came to 10 bases. For the CDR3, the DNA is TGTGCCAGCATCCCTCCGGCGAACACTGAAGCTTTCTTT. It is translated as CASIPPANTEAFF. Looking up the rest from reference TRBV28 and TRBJ1-1 gives the full variable domain: DVKVTQSSRYLVKRTGEKVFLECVQDMDHENMFWYRQDPGLGLRLIYFSYDVKMKEKGDIPEGYSVSREKKERFSLILESASTNQTSMYLCASIPPANTEAFFGQGTRLTVV.

This sequence joins TRBV10-3 and TRBJ2-5, with 15 bases matching TRBD2. The CDR3 extends over 16 amino acids. Per the germline V gene, CDR1 is ENHRY and CDR2 is SYGVKD. Unmatched junction bases numbered 5, after V lost 2 bases and J lost 7 bases. The DNA for the CDR3 is TGTGCCATCAGTGAGACCGGGACTAGCGGGGGGACGACCCAGTACTTC. Its translation is CAISETGTSGGTTQYF.

The J gene is TRBJ1-6, the V gene TRBV4-3; a weak D match, TRBD1 (5 bases). The CDR3 runs to 15 residues. With 4 bases removed from V and 7 bases from J, the gap between germline ends came to 14 bases. Germline V lookup: CDR1 LGHNA, CDR2 YSLEER. CDR3 nucleotide sequence: TGCGCCAGCAGCCCATTTGCGACAGAAAATTCACCCCTCCACTTT. Translated: CASSPFATENSPLHF.

This chain uses TRBV30 with TRBJ2-3; TRBD1 matches 9 bases. CDR3 length equals 14 residues. After removal of 0 bases from V and 7 bases from J, the junction contained 5 bases not matched to a gene. Germline CDR1 GTSNPN, CDR2 SVGIG (reference sequence). The CDR3 loop is CAWSVQGALNTQYF. DNA for the CDR3: TGTGCCTGGAGTGTACAGGGGGCTCTAAATACGCAGTATTTT.

This chain uses TRBV7-8 with TRBJ1-2, with 8 bases aligning to TRBD1. CDR1 is SGHVS, CDR2 FQNEAQ, per germline. CDR3 length equals 12 residues. V was clipped by 3 bases and J by 10 bases; unmatched bases: 4. This chain's CDR3 is CASSFRTGTYTF. The DNA for the CDR3 is TGTGCCAGCAGCTTCCGGACAGGGACCTACACCTTC.

This clone was counted a few times. The DNA for the CDR3 is TGCGCCAGCAGCGAACTAACAGGACAGGATTCACCCCTCCACTTT. Its translation is CASSELTGQDSPLHF. This rearrangement joins TRBV5-1 to TRBJ1-6; TRBD1 matches 7 bases. The CDR3 runs to 15 residues. The V gene's germline CDR1 is SGHRS and CDR2 YFSETQ. The V and J ends lost 4 bases and 8 bases, in that order; junction bases with no gene match: 9.

The chain links TRBV6-1 to TRBJ2-7; 7 nucleotides align to TRBD1. V lost 4 bases and J lost 2; bases outside the gene matches: 11. The CDR3 is 16 residues long. Germline loops: CDR1 MNHNS, CDR2 SASEGT. The CDR3 protein is CASSGGTAKPTYEQYF. For the CDR3, the DNA is TGTGCCAGCAGTGGAGGGACAGCCAAACCAACCTACGAGCAGTACTTC.

The chain has TRBV30 and TRBJ1-6, with unresolved D. The CDR3 runs to 16 residues. Germline CDR1 and CDR2: GTSNPN and SVGIG (reference sequence). The V end lost 3 bases, the J end lost 4 bases, and 16 bases lay between the germline ends. The CDR3 region is CAWRKAARAYNSPLHF. The CDR3 nucleotides are TGTGCCTGGAGGAAAGCGGCCCGAGCGTATAATTCACCCCTCCACTTT.

The V gene is TRBV7-8, the J gene TRBJ2-2; 10 bases fit TRBD2. Trimming took 1 base from V and 4 from J; bases not matched to a gene: 9. This CDR3 is 18 amino acids long. The germline V gene encodes CDR1 SGHVS and CDR2 FQNEAQ. The CDR3 coding sequence is TGTGCCAGCAGCTTAGAGGAGCGGGGGGGCCGCGGCACCGGGGAGCTGTTTTTT. This encodes CASSLEERGGRGTGELFF.

The count of this clone is one. Here the CDR3 reads CASSSPSSGRGTEAFF. CDR3 nucleotide sequence: TGTGCCAGCAGTTCCCCGAGTTCGGGGCGGGGCACTGAAGCTTTCTTT. The rearrangement joins TRBV28 to TRBJ1-1, with D tentatively TRBD1 (5 bases). Deletions cut 4 bases from V and 4 bases from J, with 19 bases between. Germline assignment: CDR1 MDHEN and CDR2 SYDVKM. This CDR3 has 16 amino acids.

The chain uses TRBV6-5 and TRBJ2-3, with D possibly TRBD2 on 6 matching bases. The V gene's germline CDR1 is MNHEY and CDR2 SVGAGI. The CDR3 is made up of 15 amino acids. The V end was cut by 5 bases, the J end by 0 bases, with 12 bases between. The CDR3 reads CASSITGVSTDTQYF. CDR3 in DNA: TGTGCCAGCAGTATAACGGGGGTGAGCACAGATACGCAGTATTTT.

The chain joins TRBV5-1 to TRBJ2-7, with 9 bases identical to TRBD2. The germline V gene encodes CDR1 SGHRS and CDR2 YFSETQ. The V segment lost 1 base and the J segment 2 bases; nucleotides outside the gene matches: 1. The CDR3 spans 14 residues. CDR3: CASSLSGGTYEQYF. The CDR3 coding sequence is TGCGCCAGCAGCTTGAGCGGGGGGACCTACGAGCAGTACTTC.